This TCR beta chain came from a study of brain T cells in children with intractable seizures. Surgery cases with the highest brain T cell transcript signatures were chosen for sequencing. Before surgery, patients took at least one anti-epileptic drug. Clones were sequenced by immunoSEQ multiplex PCR, and TCRdb holds only the in-frame ones, with some missing. The data contain some 41,000 clones, 80% to 95% of them singletons. This clone appeared once. This CDR3 spans 16 amino acids. V was shortened by 0 bases and J by 8 bases, with 18 bases between the two germline ends. The germline V gene has CDR1 SGDLS and CDR2 YYNGEE.

The TCR sequence derives from a girl under 10 years old with tuberous sclerosis and intractable seizures. The source material was peripheral blood, sampled at surgery. The chain employs TRBV9 and TRBJ2-4; tentatively, D is TRBD1 (6 bases). The CDR3 loop reads CASSVEGGTGTDIQYF. The CDR3 bases are TGTGCCAGCAGCGTAGAAGGGGGAACAGGGACGGACATTCAGTACTTC.